These T cell receptor beta chains were read from a single sample in a study of T cells in Graves' hyperthyroidism and ophthalmopathy. TCRdb analysed the multiplex PCR reads with MiXCR anew, one entry per CDR3 protein. The sample lists about 550,000 distinct CDR3 sequences; around 20% were seen once. The sample comprised blood. These receptors originate from a man younger than 30 with Graves' hyperthyroidism. Both conserved end residues are part of each CDR3. Each record gives: V gene, D gene, J gene, clone size, CDR3 DNA, CDR3 protein. D genes are given only for firm matches. Rows give clone size only sometimes, using once, few, many, or a class for an expanded clone.

V gene: TRBV12-5
D gene: NA
J gene: TRBJ1-5
clone size: few
CDR3 DNA: TGTGCTAGTGCTCCGGGACCTAATCAGCCCCAGCATTTT
CDR3 protein: CASAPGPNQPQHF

V gene: TRBV7-9
D gene: NA
J gene: TRBJ2-7
clone size: many
CDR3 DNA: TGTGCCAGCAGCCCCACCGGGACTTTAAGAGCCGAGCAGTACTTC
CDR3 protein: CASSPTGTLRAEQYF

V gene: TRBV4-1
D gene: NA
J gene: TRBJ1-1
clone size: many
CDR3 DNA: TGCGCCAGCAGCCAAGGAAGGGCCTTTTCGGACACTGAAGCTTTCTTT
CDR3 protein: CASSQGRAFSDTEAFF

V gene: TRBV6-2/TRBV6-3
D gene: TRBD2
J gene: TRBJ2-2
clone size: few
CDR3 DNA: TGTGCCAGCCTACGGGGGGGAAGGTCCACCGGGGAGCTGTTTTTT
CDR3 protein: CASLRGGRSTGELFF

V gene: TRBV9
D gene: NA
J gene: TRBJ2-5
clone size: many
CDR3 DNA: TGTGCCAGCAGCCTCCCCGGGGGCGGTGGGCAAGAGACCCAGTACTTC
CDR3 protein: CASSLPGGGGQETQYF

V gene: TRBV28
D gene: TRBD1
J gene: TRBJ1-1
clone size: many
CDR3 DNA: TGTGCCAGCAGACTCACAGGGGGTGGGGGCACTGAAGCTTTCTTT
CDR3 protein: CASRLTGGGGTEAFF

V gene: TRBV19
D gene: TRBD1
J gene: TRBJ1-5
clone size: NA
CDR3 DNA: TGTGCCAGTAGTTTCCCGGGACAGTATAGTCAGCCCCAGCATTTT
CDR3 protein: CASSFPGQYSQPQHF

V gene: TRBV5-4
D gene: NA
J gene: TRBJ2-2
clone size: NA
CDR3 DNA: TGTGCCAGCAGCTTGCGGAACACCGGGGAGCTGTGTTTT
CDR3 protein: CASSLRNTGELCF

V gene: TRBV15
D gene: NA
J gene: TRBJ1-1
clone size: few
CDR3 DNA: TGTGCCACCAGCAGAGAAGGGGGGGACACTGAAGCTTTCTTT
CDR3 protein: CATSREGGDTEAFF

V gene: TRBV11-1
D gene: TRBD1
J gene: TRBJ2-2
clone size: NA
CDR3 DNA: TGTGCCAGCAGCTTAGGGCGGGACAGGGCCAACACCGGGGAGCTGTTTTTT
CDR3 protein: CASSLGRDRANTGELFF

V gene: TRBV6-5
D gene: NA
J gene: TRBJ2-7
clone size: NA
CDR3 DNA: TGTGCCAGCAGTTACTCGACTACTCAGTACTTC
CDR3 protein: CASSYSTTQYF

V gene: TRBV7-2
D gene: TRBD1
J gene: TRBJ2-5
clone size: NA
CDR3 DNA: TGTGCCAGCAGAGGGGGCTCGGGAGAGACCCAGTACTTC
CDR3 protein: CASRGGSGETQYF

V gene: TRBV9
D gene: NA
J gene: TRBJ2-7
clone size: many
CDR3 DNA: TGTGCCAGCAGCGTAGAGGACGACTCCTACGAGCAGTACTTC
CDR3 protein: CASSVEDDSYEQYF

V gene: TRBV7-8
D gene: TRBD2
J gene: TRBJ2-7
clone size: few
CDR3 DNA: TGTGCCAGCAGCTTAGCGGAGGAGCGGGGGGGCCGTGGTCAGTACTTC
CDR3 protein: CASSLAEERGGRGQYF

V gene: TRBV30
D gene: TRBD1
J gene: TRBJ1-5
clone size: many
CDR3 DNA: TGTGCCTGGAGTGCCCAGGGGGGACAGCCCCAGCATTTT
CDR3 protein: CAWSAQGGQPQHF

V gene: TRBV11-1
D gene: TRBD1
J gene: TRBJ2-2
clone size: many
CDR3 DNA: TGTGCCAGCAGCTTAGTAGGGGGCCTATGGACCGGGGAGCTGTTTTTT
CDR3 protein: CASSLVGGLWTGELFF

V gene: TRBV19
D gene: TRBD1
J gene: TRBJ1-1
clone size: NA
CDR3 DNA: TGTGCCAGTTCGGACAGGGTCCACACTGAAGCTTTCTTT
CDR3 protein: CASSDRVHTEAFF

V gene: TRBV13
D gene: NA
J gene: TRBJ1-1
clone size: few
CDR3 DNA: TGTGCCAGCAGCGCCGCCCAGAAGGGGAACACTGAAGCTTTCTTT
CDR3 protein: CASSAAQKGNTEAFF

V gene: TRBV7-6
D gene: NA
J gene: TRBJ1-1
clone size: many
CDR3 DNA: TGTGCCAGCAGCTTAGCGCCGACTAAAGCTTTCTTT
CDR3 protein: CASSLAPTKAFF

V gene: TRBV7-2
D gene: NA
J gene: TRBJ1-1
clone size: NA
CDR3 DNA: TGTGCCAGCAGCTCCCTATCAGGGGCTGAAGCTTTCTTT
CDR3 protein: CASSSLSGAEAFF

V gene: TRBV7-9
D gene: TRBD1
J gene: TRBJ2-5
clone size: many
CDR3 DNA: TGTGCCAGCAGCCGAATGACAGGGGAAGAGACCCAGTACTTC
CDR3 protein: CASSRMTGEETQYF

V gene: TRBV27
D gene: TRBD1
J gene: TRBJ1-1
clone size: NA
CDR3 DNA: TGTGCCAGCAGAAGTCAGGGGGCGCTGGGCACTGAAGCTTTCTTT
CDR3 protein: CASRSQGALGTEAFF

V gene: TRBV7-9
D gene: NA
J gene: TRBJ2-7
clone size: many
CDR3 DNA: TGTGCCAGCAGCCAGGACGGCAACTACGAGCAGTACTTC
CDR3 protein: CASSQDGNYEQYF

V gene: TRBV30
D gene: NA
J gene: TRBJ2-7
clone size: many
CDR3 DNA: TGTGCCTGGAGTGTAGGCAGCCTACTAGCCTACGAGCAGTACTTC
CDR3 protein: CAWSVGSLLAYEQYF

V gene: TRBV6-2/TRBV6-3
D gene: TRBD1
J gene: TRBJ2-7
clone size: NA
CDR3 DNA: TGTGCCAGCAGTTTGTGGCCCCGGGGGACAGGCACCTACGAGCAGTACTTC
CDR3 protein: CASSLWPRGTGTYEQYF

V gene: TRBV27
D gene: NA
J gene: TRBJ1-2
clone size: many
CDR3 DNA: TGTGCCAGCAGTCCGGCCGGTGGGGGCAACTATGGCTACACCTTC
CDR3 protein: CASSPAGGGNYGYTF

V gene: TRBV24-1
D gene: TRBD1
J gene: TRBJ1-1
clone size: many
CDR3 DNA: TGTGCCACCAGTGGGGGACAGGGTGCTGAAGCTTTCTTT
CDR3 protein: CATSGGQGAEAFF

V gene: TRBV18
D gene: NA
J gene: TRBJ1-5
clone size: few
CDR3 DNA: TGTGCCAGCTCACCGGGGGGCGGGGGCAATCAGCCCCAGCATTTT
CDR3 protein: CASSPGGGGNQPQHF

V gene: TRBV12-3/TRBV12-4
D gene: NA
J gene: TRBJ1-3
clone size: many
CDR3 DNA: TGTGCCAGCAACTACCGGATCTCTGGAAACACCATATATTTT
CDR3 protein: CASNYRISGNTIYF

V gene: TRBV18
D gene: TRBD1
J gene: TRBJ1-2
clone size: NA
CDR3 DNA: TGTGCCAGCTCACCAATGACTAGGACAGGGCCGCAGTATGGCTACACCTTC
CDR3 protein: CASSPMTRTGPQYGYTF

V gene: TRBV4-2
D gene: TRBD1
J gene: TRBJ1-2
clone size: NA
CDR3 DNA: TGTGCCAGCAGCCTAGGGGGGACAGGGAGCTACACCTTC
CDR3 protein: CASSLGGTGSYTF

V gene: TRBV18
D gene: NA
J gene: TRBJ1-1
clone size: few
CDR3 DNA: TGTGCCAGCTCACCACCGTCGAAGGGCTCAAACACTGAAGCTTTCTTT
CDR3 protein: CASSPPSKGSNTEAFF

V gene: TRBV2
D gene: NA
J gene: TRBJ1-1
clone size: NA
CDR3 DNA: TGTGCCAGCACCCCAGACCTCACTGAAGCTTTCTTT
CDR3 protein: CASTPDLTEAFF

V gene: TRBV6-5
D gene: TRBD2
J gene: TRBJ2-7
clone size: NA
CDR3 DNA: TGTGCCAGCAGTTACTCGAGCGGGGCCGAATTCTACGAGCAGTACTTC
CDR3 protein: CASSYSSGAEFYEQYF

V gene: TRBV3-1
D gene: TRBD1
J gene: TRBJ2-5
clone size: many
CDR3 DNA: TGTGCCAGCAGCCATCCCATGGGACAGTATCAAGAGACCCAGTACTTC
CDR3 protein: CASSHPMGQYQETQYF

V gene: TRBV7-9
D gene: NA
J gene: TRBJ2-7
clone size: many
CDR3 DNA: TGTGCCAGCAGCTCATCGGTTGAGAGGAGCTCCTACGAGCAGTACTTC
CDR3 protein: CASSSSVERSSYEQYF

V gene: TRBV12-3/TRBV12-4
D gene: NA
J gene: TRBJ2-7
clone size: few
CDR3 DNA: TGTGCCAGCACCCTCGGAAAGGGATTGAACGAGCAGTACTTC
CDR3 protein: CASTLGKGLNEQYF

V gene: TRBV4-1
D gene: NA
J gene: TRBJ1-1
clone size: many
CDR3 DNA: TGCGCCAGCAGCAAAGCTTCCCTGTTTAGACAGGTGAACACTGAAGCTTTCTTT
CDR3 protein: CASSKASLFRQVNTEAFF

V gene: TRBV6-5
D gene: TRBD1
J gene: TRBJ1-2
clone size: many
CDR3 DNA: TGTGCCAGCAGTTGGCAGGGGGGAGGTGGCTACACCTTC
CDR3 protein: CASSWQGGGGYTF

V gene: TRBV9
D gene: TRBD1
J gene: TRBJ1-2
clone size: NA
CDR3 DNA: TGTGCCAGGGACCTTACGGGACAGAAGGCTGGCTACACCTTC
CDR3 protein: CARDLTGQKAGYTF

V gene: TRBV2
D gene: NA
J gene: TRBJ1-1
clone size: once
CDR3 DNA: TGTGCCAGCGCGAGAGTAGGAGCTGAAGCTTTCTTT
CDR3 protein: CASARVGAEAFF

V gene: TRBV11-2
D gene: NA
J gene: TRBJ2-7
clone size: NA
CDR3 DNA: TGTGCCAGCAGCTTTTCAGGTGCGCCTCGTACCACGGAGCAGTACTTC
CDR3 protein: CASSFSGAPRTTEQYF

V gene: TRBV25-1
D gene: NA
J gene: TRBJ2-7
clone size: many
CDR3 DNA: TGTGCCAGCAGTCAGGGGGGCCGGGGCTACGAGCAGTACTTC
CDR3 protein: CASSQGGRGYEQYF

V gene: TRBV28
D gene: NA
J gene: TRBJ2-1
clone size: NA
CDR3 DNA: TGTGCCAGCAGTCCCGGGACATATTCCTACAATGAGCAGTTCTTC
CDR3 protein: CASSPGTYSYNEQFF

V gene: TRBV20-1
D gene: NA
J gene: TRBJ1-2
clone size: NA
CDR3 DNA: TGCAGTGCTAGTCGGGACGACATAACTGATAACTATGGCTACACCTTC
CDR3 protein: CSASRDDITDNYGYTF

V gene: TRBV5-1
D gene: NA
J gene: TRBJ2-7
clone size: few
CDR3 DNA: TGCGCCAGCAGCTTGGCTCCAGGGCCCTCCTTTCGACTTTCCTACGAGCAGTACTTC
CDR3 protein: CASSLAPGPSFRLSYEQYF

V gene: TRBV20-1
D gene: NA
J gene: TRBJ2-4
clone size: many
CDR3 DNA: TGCAGTGCCCTGAAGGGCGGGGTAGGAGGAGGCATTCAGTACTTC
CDR3 protein: CSALKGGVGGGIQYF

V gene: TRBV2
D gene: TRBD1
J gene: TRBJ1-5
clone size: many
CDR3 DNA: TGTGCCAGCAGTGTTCCGGGACAGGGTGTCGGGCAGCCCCAGCATTTT
CDR3 protein: CASSVPGQGVGQPQHF

V gene: TRBV19
D gene: NA
J gene: TRBJ2-7
clone size: many
CDR3 DNA: TGTGCCAGTAGTAGGGGACGAAGGGGCCTTGGTTACGAGCAGTACTTC
CDR3 protein: CASSRGRRGLGYEQYF

V gene: TRBV11-1
D gene: TRBD1
J gene: TRBJ2-7
clone size: many
CDR3 DNA: TGTGCCAGCAGCTCAGAGAACCGGGACAGGGCTCCCTACGAGCAGTACTTC
CDR3 protein: CASSSENRDRAPYEQYF